This TCR beta chain is from a study of cytomegalovirus exposure and HLA in healthy donors. PCR was performed using 60 Vbeta and 13 Jbeta primers. Sequencing was performed with immunoSEQ multiplex PCR; in TCRdb, only in-frame clones are kept and a portion is missing. The sample holds some 180,000 clones, 76% seen once. Remarks on this clone: Its specificity is unknown.

Findings of the study overall: With later analysis, a missense DCLRE1C variant became linked to TCR beta V- and J-gene trimming.

Sequenced input: PBMCs. This sequence originates from a woman aged 25 to 39 in good health and CMV-seropositive.

The CDR3 protein is CASSFLQGTNSPLHF. CDR3 coding DNA: TGTGCCAGCAGCTTCTTACAGGGGACTAATTCACCCCTCCACTTT. The rearrangement joins TRBV5-4 to TRBJ1-6; 7 nucleotides agree with TRBD1. CDR1 and CDR2 from the germline V gene are SGHNT and YYREEE (reference sequence). V dropped 2 bases and J dropped 6; count of bases not matched to a gene: 5. This CDR3 is built from 15 residues.